This T cell receptor (beta chain) emerged from a study of cytomegalovirus exposure and HLA in healthy donors. The CDR3 covers 18 residues. Germline CDR1 SGDLS, CDR2 YYNGEE. V was shortened by 0 bases and J by 0 bases, with 19 bases between the two germline ends. PCR used 60 Vbeta primers and 13 Jbeta primers. This table comes from immunoSEQ multiplex PCR, and its TCRdb copy is limited to in-frame clones, with some not included. The sample contains some 77,000 clones, 65% to 80% of which appear only once. The origin of this receptor is a man aged 30 to 45 in good health and CMV-seronegative. The chain links TRBV9 to TRBJ2-7; D may be TRBD2 (5 bases). Sequenced sample: PBMCs. CDR3 sequence reads: CASSVAGKPEAGSYEQYF. The CDR3 DNA reads TGTGCCAGCAGCGTAGCTGGGAAGCCGGAGGCTGGCTCCTACGAGCAGTACTTC.